These 3 T cell receptor beta chains originate from one sample sequenced in a study of T cell responses to AZD1222 COVID-19 vaccine (dated by TCRdb to the early 2020s). Sample time point, as interpreted from the label and publication: baseline before first vaccination. Library preparation used the immunoSEQ multiplex PCR assay. The table was pulled from immuneACCESS by TCRdb, which kept in-frame rearrangements only. Such tables lose some clones; where checked, under half of the loss comes from unresolved V genes, and the rest has no known cause. A total of about 100,000 clones appear in this sample, around 82% of them only once. The top ten clonotypes cover over 15% of the sample. This specimen was peripheral blood, taken on day 0 of AZD1222 vaccination. The receptors were sampled from an adult in good health.

The chain recombines TRBV10-2 with TRBJ1-4; no reliable D call. CDR1 and CDR2 (germline): WSHSY, SAAADI. CDR3 length: 14 residues. The V end was cut by 2 bases, the J end by 7 bases, with 11 bases between. The CDR3 spells CASSEPALGEKLFF. The CDR3 DNA follows: TGCGCCAGCAGTGAGCCGGCCTTGGGTGAAAAACTGTTTTTT.

This clone has a handful of counts. This chain uses TRBV6-5 with TRBJ1-5; the D is unclear. V was pared by 7 bases and J by 6 bases, with 19 bases between. The CDR3 totals 15 residues. The germline gives CDR1 MNHEY, CDR2 SVGAGI. CDR3 bases: TGTGCCAGCAAAGATATAGTGGGTTCGGCTCAGCCCCAGCATTTT. Residues: CASKDIVGSAQPQHF.

V usage is TRBV4-1 and J usage is TRBJ2-1, with 9 bases identical to TRBD1. With 4 bases clipped from V and 7 bases from J, the junction kept 8 bases outside the gene matches. The CDR3 is made up of 15 amino acids. Germline V CDR1 and CDR2: MGHRA, YSYEKL. The CDR3 sequence is CASSPAGQGSNEQFF. The DNA of the CDR3 is TGCGCCAGCAGCCCCGCGGGACAGGGCTCAAATGAGCAGTTCTTC.